What follows are 5 T cell receptor beta chains derived from one specimen sequenced in a study of blood T cell repertoires in COVID-19. Generated by immunoSEQ multiplex PCR, the TCRdb table keeps only in-frame clones and is missing some. Of around 220,000 clones in the sample, about 90% were seen once. The sequenced sample was PBMCs or T cells enriched from blood (not recorded which). These receptors were taken from a man aged 25 to 40 who had been exposed to COVID-19.

In this sample, this clone turned up once. The chain recombines TRBV7-6 with TRBJ2-1; TRBD1 matches at 9 bases. Germline V gene lookup returns CDR1 SGHVS and CDR2 FNYEAQ. V shed 5 bases and J 5 bases; nucleotides not matched to a gene: 7. The CDR3 is 15 residues long. In DNA, the CDR3 is TGTGCCAGCAGCCTCGGGACAGGGAGCAACAATGAGCAGTTCTTC. Translation gives CASSLGTGSNNEQFF.

The chain recombines TRBV4-2 with TRBJ2-1, with 7 bases aligning to TRBD2. Germline V gene lookup returns CDR1 LGHNA and CDR2 YNFKEQ. V trimming: 0 bases; J trimming: 7 bases; junction bases outside the gene matches: 3. The length of the CDR3 is 14 residues. The CDR3 protein is CASSQEGTKNEQFF. CDR3 bases: TGTGCCAGCAGCCAAGAAGGGACTAAGAATGAGCAGTTCTTC.

This clone is a singleton in its sample. The chain combines TRBV7-9 with TRBJ2-7, with no clear D. Trimming pared 3 bases from V and 2 bases from J, leaving 8 bases between. The germline CDR1 and CDR2 sequences are SEHNR and FQNEAQ (reference sequence). CDR3 length equals 13 residues. The CDR3 loop is CASSFRQAYEQYF. The DNA for the CDR3 is TGTGCCAGCAGCTTTAGGCAGGCCTACGAGCAGTACTTC.

In DNA, the CDR3 is TGTGCCAGCAGCAAACGACAGGGCAATCAGCCCCAGCATTTT. As protein: CASSKRQGNQPQHF. The chain has TRBV3-1 (or the pseudogene TRBV3-2) and TRBJ1-5; possible D gene TRBD1, 6 bases. Trimming took 5 bases from V and 2 from J, leaving 10 bases between them. CDR3 size: 14 residues. CDR1 is LGHDT, CDR2 YNNKEL, per germline (reference sequence).

Concerning this clone: Relative to the germline gene, one junction end is altered; a read error may explain this. V usage is TRBV9 and J usage is TRBJ1-3, with D possibly being TRBD1 (5 bases). CDR1 SGDLS and CDR2 YYNGEE come from the germline V gene. The CDR3 covers 13 residues. The CDR3 DNA reads as TGTGCCAGCAGCGCAGGGATTGGAGACACCATATATTTT. Residues: CASSAGIGDTIYF.